This TCR beta chain was recovered during a study of T cells in Graves' hyperthyroidism and ophthalmopathy. The TCR beta CDR3 regions underwent amplification using RNA transcripts as the source. First-round RT-PCR with HTBI primers amplified the TCR CDR3 region. TCRdb reprocessed the multiplex PCR reads via MiXCR and lists one record per CDR3 protein. The sample includes more than 450,000 distinct CDR3 sequences, 15% to 20% seen only once; the top ten take 40% to 50%. Any patient presenting with uncontrolled infection, other autoimmune disease, pregnancy or lactation was left out. The germline V gene has CDR1 KGHDR and CDR2 SFDVKD. This CDR3 is 13 amino acids long. The germline V and J ends were trimmed by 2 bases and 5 bases, with 6 bases remaining between them.

V is TRBV24-1 and J is TRBJ1-3; D possibly corresponds to TRBD1 (5 bases). The source is a man aged 40-49 years with Graves' ophthalmopathy. Material: blood. CDR3 amino acids: CATSDSDRNTIYF. The CDR3 DNA sequence: TGTGCCACCAGTGATTCGGACAGAAACACCATATATTTT.